This T cell receptor beta chain was sequenced in a study of blood T cell repertoires in COVID-19. In the study overall: Italy, Spain and the United States were the sources of the convalescent and acute COVID-19 samples. The analysed material was cDNA or gDNA that came from T cells, B-cell-depleted T cells, or PBMCs.

Original methodology: Scientists estimated how many nucleated cells there were by amplifying reference gene primers. Data came from immunoSEQ multiplex PCR; TCRdb stores just in-frame clones and leaves some out. The V and J calls and clone size come from that table; D and trimming were worked out from the DNA. Found here are about 100,000 clones, 70% to 80% of them singletons; the top ten hold roughly 20%. This clone appeared a single time. Trimming cost V 3 bases and J 12 bases, with 14 bases left between them. Germline values: CDR1 MDHEN, CDR2 SYDVKM. This CDR3 is 12 amino acids long. The sample comprised peripheral blood. The source of this sequence is a woman older than 75 with active or convalescent COVID-19. The chain combines TRBV28 with TRBJ1-1; possible D gene TRBD1, 6 bases. Here the CDR3 DNA reads TGTGCCAGCAGTTTTGAGGTCCAGGGGTCTTTCTTT. Translating it yields CASSFEVQGSFF.